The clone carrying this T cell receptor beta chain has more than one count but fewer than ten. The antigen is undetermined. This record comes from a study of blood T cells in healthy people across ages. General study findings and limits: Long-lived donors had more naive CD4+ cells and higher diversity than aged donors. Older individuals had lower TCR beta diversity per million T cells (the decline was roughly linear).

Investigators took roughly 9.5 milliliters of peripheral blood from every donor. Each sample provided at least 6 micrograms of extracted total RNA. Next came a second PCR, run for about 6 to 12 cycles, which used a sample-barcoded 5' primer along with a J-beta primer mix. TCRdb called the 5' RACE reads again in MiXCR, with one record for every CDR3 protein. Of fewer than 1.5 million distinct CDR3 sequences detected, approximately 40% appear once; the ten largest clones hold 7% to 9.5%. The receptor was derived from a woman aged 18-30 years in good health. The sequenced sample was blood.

CDR3 residues: CSDQVQAYGYTF. The CDR3 DNA reads as TGCAGTGACCAGGTGCAAGCCTATGGCTACACCTTC. The chain recombines TRBV20-1 with TRBJ1-2; D gene ambiguous. This CDR3 region has 12 residues. CDR1 DFQATT and CDR2 SNEGSKA come from the germline V gene (reference sequence). Trimming removed 7 bases from V and 4 bases from J, with 13 bases in between.